This T cell receptor (beta chain) was profiled in a study of blood T cell repertoires in COVID-19. Across the whole study: Samples of COVID-19 (acute and convalescent) were obtained from the United States, Italy and Spain. Sources were T cells, B-cell-depleted T cells, or PBMCs; the material itself was cDNA or gDNA.

Original processing notes: Amplifying reference gene primers gave estimates of nucleated cell counts. The data were produced by immunoSEQ multiplex PCR, yet TCRdb's version contains in-frame clones alone and is incomplete. D and trimming come from the DNA, and the V and J calls and clone size come from that table. This sample carries about 400,000 clones, about 89% of them seen once, and the ten largest clones take 4.3%. The V gene's germline CDR1 is MRHNA and CDR2 SNTAGT. This CDR3 region has 13 residues. The junction had 3 bases not matched to a gene; V was cut back by 6 bases and J by 4 bases. The sequencing sample was made of peripheral blood. This receptor was taken from a woman aged 25 to 39 with acute or convalescent COVID-19. The gene calls are TRBV6-4 and TRBJ1-2; TRBD1 matches at 9 bases. DNA for the CDR3: TGTGCCAGCAGGGGACAGGGAACCTATGGCTACACCTTC. Its protein product is CASRGQGTYGYTF.